The 21 T cell receptor beta chains given below trace back to one sample, sequenced in a study of monozygotic twins with cystic fibrosis. TCRdb keeps only in-frame clones here, not all; method: immunoSEQ multiplex PCR. Here the sample spans about 35,000 clones, around 66% being singletons. Input material: blood. Source of these receptors: a girl aged 10-17 years with cystic fibrosis.

This clone was observed a few times. The chain couples TRBV7-8 to TRBJ1-1; D unclear. This CDR3 region has 13 residues. V was trimmed by 7 bases and J by 2 bases, leaving 11 bases between them. Per the germline V gene, CDR1 is SGHVS and CDR2 is FQNEAQ. CDR3 amino acids: CASTPGINTEAFF. CDR3 DNA: TGTGCCAGCACCCCTGGGATTAACACTGAAGCTTTCTTT.

This rearrangement joins TRBV29-1 to TRBJ2-1, with 11 bases that match TRBD2. The CDR3 length is 15 residues. The V and J ends lost 6 bases and 0 bases, in that order; junction bases with no gene match: 4. Germline V gene sequence: CDR1 SQVTM, CDR2 ANQGSEA. CDR3 bases: TGCAGCGTGGACCTAGCGGGAGGCTCCTACAATGAGCAGTTCTTC. Translating it yields CSVDLAGGSYNEQFF.

CDR3 in DNA: TGTGCCACCAGCAGAGATTCCATAAAAGATACGCAGTATTTT. Protein: CATSRDSIKDTQYF. V usage is TRBV15 and J usage is TRBJ2-3; no reliable D call. The CDR3 is made up of 14 amino acids. The germline CDR1 and CDR2 sequences are LNHNV and YYDKDF (reference sequence). V shed 0 bases and J shed 5 bases, with 9 bases lying between them.

This clone has a handful of counts. The V call is TRBV6-1, the J call TRBJ2-3, with 15 bases that match TRBD2. There are 15 residues in the CDR3. Germline-derived CDR1 and CDR2 are MNHNS and SASEGT. V shed 8 bases, J shed 3 bases, and the junction held 3 bases outside the gene matches. This CDR3 is CASGGLAGGTDTQYF. The CDR3 region has the DNA TGTGCCAGCGGGGGACTAGCGGGAGGTACAGATACGCAGTATTTT.

This chain uses TRBV9 with TRBJ2-1, with 7 nucleotides matching TRBD2. Germline V CDR1 and CDR2: SGDLS, YYNGEE. With V trimmed by 0 bases and J by 2 bases, 2 bases remained unmatched. The CDR3 extends over 15 amino acids. The CDR3 sequence is CASSVAGTTYNEQFF. The DNA for the CDR3 is TGTGCCAGCAGCGTAGCTGGGACTACCTACAATGAGCAGTTCTTC. Filled out from reference TRBV9 and TRBJ2-1, the complete variable domain reads DSGVTQTPKHLITATGQRVTLRCSPRSGDLSVYWYQQSLDQGLQFLIQYYNGEERAKGNILERFSAQQFPDLHSELNLSSLELGDSALYFCASSVAGTTYNEQFFGPGTRLTVL.

The chain recombines TRBV5-1 with TRBJ2-3; 10 nucleotides line up with TRBD2. CDR1 is SGHRS, CDR2 YFSETQ, per germline. Unmatched junction bases numbered 11, after V lost 0 bases and J lost 4 bases. This CDR3 region has 18 residues. CDR3 coding DNA: TGCGCCAGCAGCTTGGCCGGGACTAGCGCTCTTGGCCCAGATACGCAGTATTTT. It is translated as CASSLAGTSALGPDTQYF. The whole variable domain, remainder taken from reference TRBV5-1 and TRBJ2-3, is KAGVTQTPRYLIKTRGQQVTLSCSPISGHRSVSWYQQTPGQGLQFLFEYFSETQRNKGNFPGRFSGRQFSNSRSEMNVSTLELGDSALYLCASSLAGTSALGPDTQYFGPGTRLTVL.

V usage is TRBV7-2 and J usage is TRBJ1-2, with D uncertain. V gave up 3 bases and J gave up 0 bases, with 5 bases separating them. CDR3 size: 13 residues. Germline V gene lookup returns CDR1 SGHTA and CDR2 FQGNSA. In DNA, the CDR3 is TGTGCCAGCAGCTTTGGGGCTAACTATGGCTACACCTTC. Its translation: CASSFGANYGYTF. The full variable domain, with the rest looked up from reference TRBV7-2 and TRBJ1-2, is GAGVSQSPSNKVTEKGKDVELRCDPISGHTALYWYRQSLGQGLEFLIYFQGNSAPDKSGLPSDRFSAERTGGSVSTLTIQRTQQEDSAVYLCASSFGANYGYTFGSGTRLTVV.

The chain employs TRBV6-4 and TRBJ2-1; D assignment may be TRBD1 or TRBD2 (5 bases each). In germline, CDR1 is MRHNA, CDR2 SNTAGT. V was shortened by 5 bases and J by 15 bases, with 29 bases between the two germline ends. The CDR3 length is 16 residues. The CDR3 loop reads CASSPPRDVIRVGLFF. The CDR3 coding sequence is TGTGCCAGCAGTCCACCCCGGGACGTCATTCGGGTGGGTCTGTTCTTC.

This rearrangement joins TRBV2 to TRBJ1-1; a possible D gene is TRBD1 (5 bases). Looked up from germline, CDR1 is SNHLY and CDR2 is FYNNEI. The length of the CDR3 is 11 residues. V lost 6 bases and J 8 bases, leaving 10 bases between the germline ends. This CDR3 is CASSRTKEAFF. The CDR3 DNA follows: TGTGCCAGCAGCAGGACAAAAGAAGCTTTCTTT. Supplemented by reference TRBV2 and TRBJ1-1, the full variable domain reads EPEVTQTPSHQVTQMGQEVILRCVPISNHLYFYWYRQILGQKVEFLVSFYNNEISEKSEIFDDQFSVERPDGSNFTLKIRSTKLEDSAMYFCASSRTKEAFFGQGTRLTVV.

The rearrangement joins TRBV13 to TRBJ2-3; no reliable D call. This CDR3 is built from 12 residues. Trimming took off 3 bases at V and 2 bases at J, with 3 bases between the two ends. Germline CDR1 reads PRHDT; CDR2 reads FYEKMQ (reference sequence). The CDR3 DNA reads as TGTGCCAGCAGCTTCTACACAGATACGCAGTATTTT. It encodes CASSFYTDTQYF. The whole variable domain, filled in from reference TRBV13 and TRBJ2-3, reads AAGVIQSPRHLIKEKRETATLKCYPIPRHDTVYWYQQGPGQDPQFLISFYEKMQSDKGSIPDRFSAQQFSDYHSELNMSSLELGDSALYFCASSFYTDTQYFGPGTRLTVL.

The chain has TRBV5-1 and TRBJ1-1; D is ambiguous. CDR1 is SGHRS, CDR2 YFSETQ, per germline. Trimming stripped 3 bases from V and 0 bases from J, with 15 bases between. The CDR3 is 16 residues long. The CDR3 nucleotides read TGCGCCAGCAGCTCCGCCGATGTCAACATGAACACTGAAGCTTTCTTT. Protein product: CASSSADVNMNTEAFF.

The table lists this clone with a few counts. The gene calls are TRBV18 and TRBJ2-7, with 9 bases matching TRBD1. The CDR3 has 15 residues. Germline CDR1 is KGHSH and CDR2 is LQKENI. Trimming cost V 2 bases and J 6 bases; bases outside gene matches: 8. The CDR3 protein is CASSPVGTGPSEQYF. As DNA, the CDR3 is TGTGCCAGCTCACCAGTCGGGACAGGGCCCTCCGAGCAGTACTTC.

The chain employs TRBV7-9 and TRBJ2-3; D is unclear. Trimming shortened V by 4 bases and J by 4 bases, and 18 bases separated the two germline ends. Germline CDR1 is SEHNR and CDR2 is FQNEAQ (reference sequence). This CDR3 region has 16 residues. CDR3 coding DNA: TGTGCCAGCAGCTCCAGTCCCTTCAGCCGGGCAGATACGCAGTATTTT. Translating it yields CASSSSPFSRADTQYF.

V is TRBV10-1 and J is TRBJ2-1, with D possibly called TRBD1 or TRBD2 (6 bases each). This CDR3 has 10 residues. Germline loops: CDR1 WNHNN, CDR2 SYGVQD (reference sequence). V shed 9 bases and J shed 12 bases, with 12 bases lying between them. The CDR3 nucleotides read TGCGCCAGAGGGGGACTTGTGCAGTTCTTC. Protein product: CARGGLVQFF.

This clone came up a few times. The chain links TRBV19 to TRBJ2-3, with TRBD1 matching over 8 bases. Germline V gene lookup returns CDR1 LNHDA and CDR2 SQIVND (reference sequence). The CDR3 is made up of 15 amino acids. The V gene end was trimmed by 5 bases and the J gene end by 0 bases; junction bases not matched to a gene: 4. The CDR3 is CASSGTGVSTDTQYF. The CDR3 DNA is TGTGCCAGTAGTGGGACAGGCGTTAGCACAGATACGCAGTATTTT. Full variable domain (outside the CDR3, taken from reference TRBV19 and TRBJ2-3): DGGITQSPKYLFRKEGQNVTLSCEQNLNHDAMYWYRQDPGQGLRLIYYSQIVNDFQKGDIAEGYSVSREKKESFPLTVTSAQKNPTAFYLCASSGTGVSTDTQYFGPGTRLTVL.

This clone was seen more than once but under ten times. The chain has TRBV7-2 and TRBJ2-1; perhaps TRBD2 as D (5 bases). The CDR3 has 14 residues. Germline CDR1 SGHTA, CDR2 FQGNSA. V was pared by 6 bases and J by 3 bases, with 12 bases between. The CDR3 DNA reads TGTGCCAGCAGTCGATCTCGGGACTACAATGAGCAGTTCTTC. Its translation: CASSRSRDYNEQFF. Complete variable domain (other parts from reference TRBV7-2 and TRBJ2-1): GAGVSQSPSNKVTEKGKDVELRCDPISGHTALYWYRQSLGQGLEFLIYFQGNSAPDKSGLPSDRFSAERTGGSVSTLTIQRTQQEDSAVYLCASSRSRDYNEQFFGPGTRLTVL.

Note on this clone: The junction departs from germline at one end; a sequencing error may be responsible. The V gene is TRBV7-2, the J gene TRBJ2-3; 10 nucleotides agree with TRBD2. This CDR3 comprises 13 residues. Germline CDR1 and CDR2: SGHTA and FQGNSA. For the CDR3, the DNA is TGTGCCAGCAGCCTAGCGGGAGTAGATACGCAGTATTTT. This codes for CASSLAGVDTQYF. Full variable domain (missing parts from reference TRBV7-2 and TRBJ2-3): GAGVSQSPSNKVTEKGKDVELRCDPISGHTALYWYRQSLGQGLEFLIYFQGNSAPDKSGLPSDRFSAERTGGSVSTLTIQRTQQEDSAVYLCASSLAGVDTQYFGPGTRLTVL.

V is TRBV4-3 and J is TRBJ1-1; TRBD1 might be the D (6 bases). The CDR3 sequence is 15 residues long. V lost 3 bases and J lost 3, with 14 bases in between. Germline CDR1 and CDR2: LGHNA and YSLEER. CDR3 protein: CASSQGAVGDTEAFF. DNA for the CDR3: TGCGCCAGCAGCCAGGGGGCCGTAGGGGACACTGAAGCTTTCTTT.

This clone came up once. This chain links TRBV7-9 with TRBJ2-1, with TRBD2 identical over 8 bases. V lost 8 bases and J lost 3; bases outside the gene matches: 15. The CDR3 is 17 amino acids. Germline V gives CDR1 SEHNR, CDR2 FQNEAQ (reference sequence). The CDR3 DNA sequence: TGTGCCAGCCCAATCCCCGGGAGGGCCCTTAGCTACAATGAGCAGTTCTTC. Protein sequence: CASPIPGRALSYNEQFF. Full variable domain (outside the CDR3, taken from reference TRBV7-9 and TRBJ2-1): DTGVSQNPRHKITKRGQNVTFRCDPISEHNRLYWYRQTLGQGPEFLTYFQNEAQLEKSRLLSDRFSAERPKGSFSTLEIQRTEQGDSAMYLCASPIPGRALSYNEQFFGPGTRLTVL.

This clone was detected a few times. V and J are TRBV2 and TRBJ2-4; TRBD1 aligns across 8 bases. Germline trimming cut 6 bases from V and 3 bases from J; bases unmatched to any gene: 13. The CDR3 is 17 residues long. The germline V gene encodes CDR1 SNHLY and CDR2 FYNNEI. Written as DNA, the CDR3 is TGTGCCAGCAGCCCCCCCGAGGACAGGGATCACAAAAACATTCAGTACTTC. Its protein product is CASSPPEDRDHKNIQYF.

The V and J genes are TRBV9 and TRBJ1-3; maybe TRBD1 (6 bases). The V end lost 2 bases, the J end lost 0 bases, and 9 bases lay between the germline ends. Germline lookup yields CDR1 SGDLS and CDR2 YYNGEE. The CDR3 spans 15 residues. The CDR3 coding sequence is TGTGCCAGCAGCGTGGACAGCTACTCTGGAAACACCATATATTTT. Amino acids: CASSVDSYSGNTIYF.